The sequence of this T cell receptor beta chain was determined in a study of T cell repertoires in cytomegalovirus infection. This clonotype was detected many times. Trimming removed 10 bases from V and 4 bases from J; junction bases left unmatched: 7. CDR3 length equals 14 residues. Per germline, CDR1 SEHNR and CDR2 FQNEAQ (reference sequence). In TCRdb, the reads were re-called with MiXCR into one record per CDR3 protein. The sample lists about 150,000 distinct CDR3 sequences; 23% were seen once. This clonotype was sampled from a human donor in good health (CMV status not recorded). Some clones in this sample may be carry-over from other donors' samples. Input material: PBMCs. This chain uses TRBV7-9 with TRBJ2-1; TRBD2 matches at 10 bases. The CDR3: CAIEGTSEYNEQFF. The DNA for the CDR3 is TGTGCCATCGAAGGGACTAGCGAATACAATGAGCAGTTCTTC. Together with reference TRBV7-9 and TRBJ2-1, the CDR3 gives the full variable domain: DTGVSQNPRHKITKRGQNVTFRCDPISEHNRLYWYRQTLGQGPEFLTYFQNEAQLEKSRLLSDRFSAERPKGSFSTLEIQRTEQGDSAMYLCAIEGTSEYNEQFFGPGTRLTVL.